Shown below are 17 T cell receptor beta chains from a single sample sequenced in a study of sequential checkpoint blockade in melanoma. Described treatment: randomized to nivolumab then ipilimumab (arm A) or the reverse (arm B). The repertoire was sequenced with immunoSEQ multiplex PCR; TCRdb's copy has only in-frame clones and lacks some. Among about 27,000 clones listed, about 72% were seen once. Sequenced material: CD8+ T cells sorted from blood (inferred from file names), taken from a patient given nivolumab and ipilimumab in sequence. These receptor sequences come from a human donor with melanoma.

The V gene is TRBV7-9, the J gene TRBJ2-2, with 7 bases aligning to TRBD1. CDR3 length: 16 residues. J was trimmed by 5 bases and V by 2 bases; bases with no gene match: 8. In germline, CDR1 is SEHNR, CDR2 FQNEAQ (reference sequence). CDR3 amino acids: CASSLIGQARTGELFF. CDR3 bases: TGTGCCAGCAGCTTAATCGGACAGGCAAGGACCGGGGAGCTGTTTTTT.

About this clone itself: In the same sample, other DNA sequences code for this CDR3. V usage is TRBV19 and J usage is TRBJ1-5; possible D gene TRBD1, 6 bases. Trimming removed 6 bases from V and 0 bases from J, with 9 bases in between. CDR1 is LNHDA and CDR2 is SQIVND in the germline V gene (reference sequence). The CDR3 extends over 14 amino acids. The CDR3 DNA sequence: TGTGCCAGTAGGACAGGTTTTAGCAATCAGCCCCAGCATTTT. This sequence encodes CASRTGFSNQPQHF.

The V and J genes are TRBV4-1 and TRBJ1-5; no reliable D call. In germline, CDR1 is MGHRA, CDR2 YSYEKL. V was clipped by 4 bases and J by 5 bases, with 12 bases between them. The length of the CDR3 is 14 residues. Here the CDR3 reads CASSLGIGDQPQHF. CDR3 coding DNA: TGCGCCAGCAGCCTCGGGATTGGGGATCAGCCCCAGCATTTT.

The V gene is TRBV6-4, the J gene TRBJ2-7; 9 positions agree with TRBD1. Germline CDR1 is MRHNA and CDR2 is SNTAGT. V was clipped by 0 bases and J by 5 bases; unmatched bases: 14. This CDR3 has 18 amino acids. The CDR3 spells CASSDSKFTRDRVNEQYF. CDR3 nucleotide sequence: TGTGCCAGCAGTGACTCTAAATTTACTCGGGACAGGGTCAACGAGCAGTACTTC.

The chain recombines TRBV7-9 with TRBJ1-3; D not certain. This CDR3 is 14 amino acids long. V lost 5 bases to trimming and J lost 0 bases, with 8 bases between them. The germline V gene encodes CDR1 SEHNR and CDR2 FQNEAQ (reference sequence). The CDR3 here is CASSRLGSGNTIYF. The CDR3 DNA follows: TGTGCCAGCAGCCGCCTCGGCTCTGGAAACACCATATATTTT.

In this sample, this clone is medium-sized. This rearrangement joins TRBV19 to TRBJ2-1, with D perhaps matching TRBD1 (6 bases). Germline CDR1 and CDR2: LNHDA and SQIVND (reference sequence). V lost 4 bases, J lost 0 bases, and 10 bases lay in between. The CDR3 loop spans 15 amino acids. The CDR3: CASSRDTSSYNEQFF. CDR3 DNA: TGTGCCAGTAGTAGGGACACGAGCTCCTACAATGAGCAGTTCTTC.

This chain connects TRBV9 to TRBJ1-5, with D perhaps matching TRBD1 (5 bases). Per the germline V gene, CDR1 is SGDLS and CDR2 is YYNGEE. Trimming shortened V by 3 bases and J by 3 bases, and 13 bases separated the two germline ends. The CDR3 extends over 15 amino acids. DNA for the CDR3: TGTGCCAGCAGCGCCTCGGGGGGGGACAATCAGCCCCAGCATTTT. Protein: CASSASGGDNQPQHF.

V and J are TRBV10-1 and TRBJ1-2; D call uncertain. V was shortened by 0 bases and J by 5 bases, with 13 bases between the two germline ends. The V gene's germline CDR1 is WNHNN and CDR2 SYGVQD (reference sequence). The CDR3 sequence is 15 residues long. The CDR3 DNA reads TGCGCCAGCAGTGAGTCGCAGGAACGGGGATATGGCTACACCTTC. Translated: CASSESQERGYGYTF.

The gene calls are TRBV5-1 and TRBJ2-3; 9 bases are a match to TRBD2. J lost 6 bases, V lost 1 base, and 15 bases had no gene match. This CDR3 has 18 amino acids. Germline V gives CDR1 SGHRS, CDR2 YFSETQ. The CDR3 loop is CASSLRPRRGGVIDTQYF. In nucleotides, the CDR3 is TGCGCCAGCAGCTTGCGCCCCCGGCGGGGGGGCGTAATCGATACGCAGTATTTT. Complete variable domain (other parts from reference TRBV5-1 and TRBJ2-3): KAGVTQTPRYLIKTRGQQVTLSCSPISGHRSVSWYQQTPGQGLQFLFEYFSETQRNKGNFPGRFSGRQFSNSRSEMNVSTLELGDSALYLCASSLRPRRGGVIDTQYFGPGTRLTVL.

The CDR3 DNA reads as TGTGCCAGCAGCTCGCATTCAGGGGACAACTACAATGAGCAGTTCTTC. Its translation is CASSSHSGDNYNEQFF. The genes are TRBV7-9 and TRBJ2-1; TRBD1 is a possible D gene (6 bases). Germline values: CDR1 SEHNR, CDR2 FQNEAQ (reference sequence). V was cut by 4 bases and J by 3 bases, with 16 bases left in between. This CDR3 region has 16 residues.

This clone has a single count. CDR3 bases: TGTGCCAGCAGCTTGGAAGGGACAGGGTTCTATGGCTACACCTTC. This encodes CASSLEGTGFYGYTF. J is TRBJ1-2 and V is TRBV5-4; 9 nucleotides line up with TRBD1. CDR3 length: 15 amino acids. CDR1 is SGHNT and CDR2 is YYREEE in the germline V gene (reference sequence). V lost 0 bases, J lost 4 bases, and 4 bases stayed unmatched.

The gene calls are TRBV28 and TRBJ2-7; 8 positions agree with TRBD1. Germline V gene lookup returns CDR1 MDHEN and CDR2 SYDVKM. V lost 5 bases and J lost 10; bases outside the gene matches: 7. This CDR3 region has 12 residues. The CDR3 nucleotides are TGTGCCAGCAGTGGATACAGGGGGGACCAGTACTTC. Encoded protein: CASSGYRGDQYF.

The rearrangement links TRBV28 to TRBJ1-1; D unclear. CDR1 MDHEN and CDR2 SYDVKM come from the germline V gene. V dropped 6 bases and J dropped 1 base, with 6 bases sitting between them. The length of the CDR3 is 12 residues. The CDR3 DNA follows: TGTGCCAGCAGGGGCCCGAACACTGAAGCTTTCTTT. It encodes CASRGPNTEAFF. The full variable domain, its missing parts supplied by reference TRBV28 and TRBJ1-1, is DVKVTQSSRYLVKRTGEKVFLECVQDMDHENMFWYRQDPGLGLRLIYFSYDVKMKEKGDIPEGYSVSREKKERFSLILESASTNQTSMYLCASRGPNTEAFFGQGTRLTVV.

The genes are TRBV4-3 and TRBJ2-7; a possible D gene is TRBD1 (6 bases). Deletions cut 1 base from V and 0 bases from J, with 10 bases between. The CDR3 spans 15 residues. Germline CDR1 and CDR2: LGHNA and YSLEER. CDR3 DNA: TGCGCCAGCAGCCAAGTTCAAGGGGGCTCCTACGAGCAGTACTTC. Translated, it gives CASSQVQGGSYEQYF.

The chain joins TRBV4-1 to TRBJ2-7, with 14 bases lining up with TRBD2. Germline V gives CDR1 MGHRA, CDR2 YSYEKL. CDR3 length: 22 amino acids. Trimming removed 0 bases from V and 0 bases from J; junction bases left unmatched: 16. As DNA, the CDR3 is TGCGCCAGCAGCCAAGAAGGGCCGCGACTAGCGGGGGGGGCAACTTTCTCCTACGAGCAGTACTTC. It codes for CASSQEGPRLAGGATFSYEQYF.

The chain couples TRBV30 to TRBJ1-5; 11 bases line up with TRBD1. This CDR3 comprises 15 residues. CDR1 and CDR2 (germline): GTSNPN, SVGIG (reference sequence). V shed 0 bases and J 6 bases; nucleotides not matched to a gene: 4. The CDR3 bases are TGTGCCTGGAGTGTGGGGACAGGGGGTTTTCAGCCCCAGCATTTT. It encodes CAWSVGTGGFQPQHF.

The DNA of the CDR3 is TGTGCCAGCGCCAGAGACAGGGGGCCAGAGACCCAGTACTTC. Amino acid sequence: CASARDRGPETQYF. The chain has TRBV28 and TRBJ2-5; 10 bases line up with TRBD1. This CDR3 is built from 14 residues. V lost 8 bases to trimming and J lost 4 bases; unmatched junction nucleotides: 7. Looked up from germline, CDR1 is MDHEN and CDR2 is SYDVKM.